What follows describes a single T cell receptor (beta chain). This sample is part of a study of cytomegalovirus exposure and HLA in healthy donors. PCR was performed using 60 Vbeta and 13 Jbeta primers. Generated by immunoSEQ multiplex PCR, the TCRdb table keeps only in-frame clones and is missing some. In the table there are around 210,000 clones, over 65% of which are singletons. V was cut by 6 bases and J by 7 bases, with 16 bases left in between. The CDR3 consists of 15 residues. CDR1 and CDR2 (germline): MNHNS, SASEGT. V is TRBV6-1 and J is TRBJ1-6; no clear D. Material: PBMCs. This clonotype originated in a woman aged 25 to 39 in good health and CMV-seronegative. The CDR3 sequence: CASRLATILNSPLHF. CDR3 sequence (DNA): TGTGCCAGCAGGCTAGCAACTATACTGAATTCACCCCTCCACTTT.